These T cell receptor beta chains were read from a single sample in a study of blood T cell repertoires in COVID-19. The repertoire was sequenced with immunoSEQ multiplex PCR; TCRdb's copy has only in-frame clones and lacks some. This sample yields roughly 180,000 clones, of which roughly nine tenths are seen a single time; more than 20% belongs to the top ten. Sequenced: peripheral blood. These receptors were taken from a man aged 70-80 years with active or convalescent COVID-19. CDR3s include the opening cysteine and the closing phenylalanine or tryptophan. Each record gives: D gene, clone size, J gene, V gene, CDR3 protein, CDR3 DNA. The D gene is left open where the match is weak. Size is stated for part of the rows, as once, few or many counts, or as a class when the clone is expanded.

NA | NA | TRBJ1-4 | TRBV12-5 | CASGSDSVDNEKLFF | TGTGCTAGTGGTTCGGACAGCGTCGATAATGAAAAACTGTTTTTT
NA | NA | TRBJ1-4 | TRBV5-1 | CASSLEGLGNEKLFF | TGCGCCAGCAGCTTGGAGGGACTGGGTAATGAAAAACTGTTTTTT
TRBD1 | NA | TRBJ1-2 | TRBV29-1 | CSVKVLGQGVYGYTF | TGCAGCGTTAAGGTTTTGGGACAGGGTGTTTATGGCTACACCTTC
TRBD2 | few | TRBJ2-1 | TRBV29-1 | CSARGLAGYNEQFF | TGCAGCGCCCGGGGACTAGCGGGATACAATGAGCAGTTCTTC
NA | NA | TRBJ2-7 | TRBV2 | CASSELAQYF | TGTGCCAGCAGTGAGCTAGCACAGTACTTC
TRBD1 | many | TRBJ1-1 | TRBV6-2/TRBV6-3 | CASSRQGHKGTEAFF | TGTGCCAGCAGCCGACAGGGACATAAGGGCACTGAAGCTTTCTTT
TRBD1 | NA | TRBJ1-1 | TRBV10-2 | CASRGQGANTEAFF | TGCGCCAGCAGAGGACAGGGGGCGAACACTGAAGCTTTCTTT
NA | NA | TRBJ1-2 | TRBV3-1/TRBV3-2 | CASSQVTGGPYTF | TGTGCCAGCAGCCAAGTGACGGGAGGTCCCTACACCTTC
NA | few | TRBJ1-2 | TRBV28 | CASSSPGLRLGYTF | TGTGCCAGCAGTTCACCGGGACTGCGTTTGGGCTACACCTTC
NA | once | TRBJ1-5 | TRBV7-9 | CASRQSGAGDQPQHF | TGTGCCAGCAGGCAATCAGGGGCGGGAGATCAGCCCCAGCATTTT
NA | few | TRBJ2-7 | TRBV6-2/TRBV6-3 | CASSYSVEYEQYF | TGTGCCAGCAGTTACTCGGTGGAGTACGAGCAGTACTTC
NA | NA | TRBJ1-2 | TRBV9 | CASSETPTDPGYGYTF | TGTGCCAGCAGCGAAACTCCAACGGATCCGGGCTATGGCTACACCTTC
TRBD2 | NA | TRBJ2-7 | TRBV9 | CASSVGRGSSYEQYF | TGTGCCAGCAGCGTAGGGCGGGGGAGCTCCTACGAGCAGTACTTC
NA | NA | TRBJ1-2 | TRBV5-1 | CASSSIPTTGSDGYTF | TGCGCCAGCAGCAGCATACCGACCACAGGTTCTGATGGCTACACCTTC
TRBD1 | NA | TRBJ2-1 | TRBV28 | CASKGQRYNEQFF | TGTGCCAGCAAGGGACAGCGATACAATGAGCAGTTCTTC
TRBD1 | NA | TRBJ2-7 | TRBV19 | CASSIAGTGPYEQYF | TGTGCCAGTAGTATTGCAGGGACAGGACCCTACGAGCAGTACTTC
NA | NA | TRBJ1-5 | TRBV6-2/TRBV6-3 | CASSYSRGSVDQPQHF | TGTGCCAGCAGTTACTCGAGAGGATCTGTAGATCAGCCCCAGCATTTT
TRBD1 | NA | TRBJ1-5 | TRBV19 | CASSADRGRHIGQHF | TGTGCCAGTAGTGCGGACAGGGGACGTCATATAGGCCAGCATTTT
NA | few | TRBJ1-2 | TRBV19 | CASSTTAIYGYTF | TGTGCCAGTAGTACCACAGCTATCTATGGCTACACCTTC
NA | NA | TRBJ1-2 | TRBV19 | CASSIQANYGYTF | TGTGCCAGTAGTATACAGGCTAACTATGGCTACACCTTC
NA | NA | TRBJ1-1 | TRBV6-2/TRBV6-3 | CASSYGLSEAFF | TGTGCCAGCAGTTACGGGCTCTCTGAAGCTTTCTTT
NA | NA | TRBJ2-1 | TRBV28 | CASRHAGGGPYNEQFF | TGTGCCAGCAGACACGCGGGTGGCGGCCCCTACAATGAGCAGTTCTTC
TRBD2 | NA | TRBJ2-2 | TRBV5-1 | CASVLAGDGTGELFF | TGCGCCAGCGTTCTAGCGGGAGATGGGACCGGGGAGCTGTTTTTT
NA | NA | TRBJ1-5 | TRBV30 | CAWSVSGSNQPQHF | TGTGCCTGGAGTGTATCAGGGAGCAATCAGCCCCAGCATTTT
NA | NA | TRBJ1-1 | TRBV5-4 | CASSLAGGGALSEAFF | TGTGCCAGCAGCTTGGCCGGAGGAGGGGCTCTCAGTGAAGCTTTCTTT
TRBD2 | NA | TRBJ2-1 | TRBV7-3 | CASSSLTSGSDEQFF | TGTGCCAGCAGCTCCTTGACTAGCGGGAGTGATGAGCAGTTCTTC
TRBD1 | NA | TRBJ2-2 | TRBV7-3 | CASSLQGAGTGELFF | TGTGCCAGCAGCTTACAGGGGGCTGGTACCGGGGAGCTGTTTTTT
NA | NA | TRBJ1-2 | TRBV2 | CASSEVGFSQGYTF | TGTGCCAGCAGTGAAGTGGGCTTTTCCCAAGGCTACACCTTC
NA | NA | TRBJ2-7 | TRBV12-3/TRBV12-4 | CASRQDSAYEQYF | TGTGCCAGCAGACAGGACAGCGCCTACGAGCAGTACTTC
TRBD2 | once | TRBJ2-1 | TRBV18 | CASSPNQREGNEQFF | TGTGCCAGCTCACCAAACCAGCGGGAGGGGAATGAGCAGTTCTTC
TRBD1 | NA | TRBJ1-6 | TRBV15 | CATSRKGTGDSPLHF | TGTGCCACCAGCAGAAAGGGGACAGGGGATTCACCCCTCCACTTT
NA | few | TRBJ2-3 | TRBV11-3 | CASSLGDSMTDTQYF | TGTGCCAGCAGCTTAGGAGATAGCATGACAGATACGCAGTATTTT
NA | NA | TRBJ1-5 | TRBV10-1 | CASSEPTDSNQPQHF | TGCGCCAGCAGCGAACCGACAGATAGCAATCAGCCCCAGCATTTT